This T cell receptor (beta chain) appears in the sequencing data of a study of regulatory T cells in long-lasting Graves disease. Noted time point: newly diagnosed GD, antithyroid drugs for less than 3 months. The TCR library was prepared using RNA isolated from PBMCs. In building TCR beta libraries, iRepertoire HTBI primers were used together with Arm-PCR of CDR3 regions. TCRdb itself ran the multiplex PCR reads through MiXCR, one entry per CDR3 protein. The table includes about 530,000 distinct CDR3 sequences, 15% to 20% detected once. This clonotype occurred many times. These data are also associated with another study on T cells in Graves' hyperthyroidism and ophthalmopathy.

This sequence was found in a woman aged 35 to 60 with Graves disease. The specimen comprised peripheral blood mononuclear cells (PBMCs), sampled at new diagnosis, from a patient treated with antithyroid drugs.

CDR3 amino acids: CASSYGQVGEKLFF. CDR3 sequence (DNA): TGCGCCAGCAGCTACGGACAGGTGGGAGAAAAACTGTTTTTT. The chain carries TRBV5-1 and TRBJ1-4; 7 bases align to TRBD1. The CDR3 sequence is 14 residues long. Germline trimming cut 3 bases from V and 8 bases from J; bases unmatched to any gene: 7. CDR1 SGHRS and CDR2 YFSETQ come from the germline V gene. Based on the CDR3 plus reference TRBV5-1 and TRBJ1-4, the full variable domain is KAGVTQTPRYLIKTRGQQVTLSCSPISGHRSVSWYQQTPGQGLQFLFEYFSETQRNKGNFPGRFSGRQFSNSRSEMNVSTLELGDSALYLCASSYGQVGEKLFFGSGTQLSVL.